These 25 T cell receptor beta chains were all obtained from the same sample, sequenced in a study of control samples from healthy donors and cancer patients. Data came from immunoSEQ multiplex PCR; TCRdb stores just in-frame clones and leaves some out. The data contain about 140,000 clones, roughly 89% of them singletons. Material: blood. All receptors derive from a man aged 25 to 45 in good health.

The genes are TRBV11-2 and TRBJ1-1, with TRBD1 matching over 8 bases. This CDR3 comprises 14 residues. Germline trimming cut 5 bases from V and 5 bases from J; bases unmatched to any gene: 7. In germline, CDR1 is SGHAT, CDR2 FQNNGV. The chain's CDR3 is CASSPTGGWTEAFF. In DNA, the CDR3 is TGTGCCAGCAGCCCTACAGGGGGTTGGACTGAAGCTTTCTTT.

V usage is TRBV9 and J usage is TRBJ1-4, with D maybe TRBD1 (6 bases). The CDR3 contains 15 residues. V was pared by 4 bases and J by 2 bases, with 12 bases between. Germline V gene data show CDR1 as SGDLS and CDR2 as YYNGEE. CDR3: CASSLQGTTNEKLFF. The CDR3 DNA reads TGTGCCAGCAGCCTACAGGGTACGACTAATGAAAAACTGTTTTTT.

This clone was observed once. The rearrangement uses TRBV27 and TRBJ1-2, with D possibly matching TRBD1 (6 bases). This CDR3 is 14 amino acids long. In germline, CDR1 is MNHEY, CDR2 SMNVEV (reference sequence). The V gene lost 5 bases and the J gene lost 5 bases, with 15 bases spanning the gap. The CDR3 loop is CASSPQGLLYGYTF. CDR3 in DNA: TGTGCCAGCAGTCCACAGGGACTCCTATATGGCTACACCTTC.

The rearrangement uses TRBV14 and TRBJ2-3; 9 bases are shared with TRBD2. Per the germline V gene, CDR1 is SGHDN and CDR2 is FVKESK. The V gene end was trimmed by 1 base and the J gene end by 0 bases; junction bases not matched to a gene: 5. This CDR3 comprises 17 residues. The CDR3 loop is CASSQARTSGSTDTQYF. CDR3 DNA: TGTGCCAGCAGCCAAGCCCGCACTAGCGGGAGCACAGATACGCAGTATTTT. The complete variable domain, with remaining parts taken from reference TRBV14 and TRBJ2-3, reads EAGVTQFPSHSVIEKGQTVTLRCDPISGHDNLYWYRRVMGKEIKFLLHFVKESKQDESGMPNNRFLAERTGGTYSTLKVQPAELEDSGVYFCASSQARTSGSTDTQYFGPGTRLTVL.

The CDR3 loop reads CASSLAGGPSDEQFF. CDR3 DNA: TGTGCCAGCAGCTTAGCGGGAGGCCCCTCTGATGAGCAGTTCTTC. J is TRBJ2-1 and V is TRBV7-3, with 8 bases fitting TRBD2. V gave up 2 bases and J gave up 8 bases; unmatched junction bases: 8. CDR3 length: 15 residues. CDR1 is SGHTA and CDR2 is FQGTGA in the germline V gene.

This sequence joins TRBV18 and TRBJ2-5; a possible D gene is TRBD1 (5 bases). This CDR3 spans 14 amino acids. Germline V gene sequence: CDR1 KGHSH, CDR2 LQKENI. V lost 6 bases, J lost 4 bases, and 15 bases lay in between. DNA of the CDR3: TGTGCCAGCTCGTCCAATCTTAGGGGAGAGACCCAGTACTTC. It specifies CASSSNLRGETQYF.

The chain links TRBV27 to TRBJ1-2; D might be TRBD1 (5 bases). Per the germline V gene, CDR1 is MNHEY and CDR2 is SMNVEV (reference sequence). Trimming took 6 bases from V and 4 from J, leaving 12 bases between them. The CDR3 consists of 13 residues. CDR3 amino acids: CASSSRVPYGYTF. CDR3 DNA sequence: TGTGCCAGCAGCAGCAGGGTCCCCTATGGCTACACCTTC.

As DNA, the CDR3 is TGTGCCAGCAGCTTAGGGCTATCCCTTTACCACACAGATACGCAGTATTTT. Amino acids: CASSLGLSLYHTDTQYF. V gene TRBV11-2 combines with J gene TRBJ2-3; D unclear. The CDR3 is made up of 17 amino acids. V was trimmed by 1 base and J by 2 bases, leaving 16 bases between them. Per germline, CDR1 SGHAT and CDR2 FQNNGV.

The rearrangement links TRBV9 to TRBJ2-1; D perhaps matches TRBD1 (6 bases). Between the trimmed V and J ends, which lost 3 bases and 6 bases, there was a span of 10 bases. The germline CDR1 and CDR2 sequences are SGDLS and YYNGEE. This CDR3 spans 13 amino acids. The CDR3 loop reads CASSGHRVNEQFF. In DNA form, the CDR3 reads TGTGCCAGCAGCGGTCACAGGGTCAATGAGCAGTTCTTC. The whole variable domain, filled in from reference TRBV9 and TRBJ2-1, reads DSGVTQTPKHLITATGQRVTLRCSPRSGDLSVYWYQQSLDQGLQFLIQYYNGEERAKGNILERFSAQQFPDLHSELNLSSLELGDSALYFCASSGHRVNEQFFGPGTRLTVL.

V is TRBV19 and J is TRBJ1-1; TRBD1 matches at 9 bases. V dropped 6 bases and J dropped 3; count of bases not matched to a gene: 8. In germline, CDR1 is LNHDA, CDR2 SQIVND (reference sequence). The CDR3 totals 15 residues. The CDR3 sequence is CASSGIQGAYTEAFF. CDR3 sequence (DNA): TGTGCCAGTAGCGGAATACAGGGGGCGTACACTGAAGCTTTCTTT. Using reference TRBV19 and TRBJ1-1 for the parts outside the CDR3, the full variable domain is DGGITQSPKYLFRKEGQNVTLSCEQNLNHDAMYWYRQDPGQGLRLIYYSQIVNDFQKGDIAEGYSVSREKKESFPLTVTSAQKNPTAFYLCASSGIQGAYTEAFFGQGTRLTVV.

This sequence joins TRBV7-9 and TRBJ2-3; D perhaps matches TRBD1 (6 bases). CDR3 length: 14 amino acids. Germline V gene lookup returns CDR1 SEHNR and CDR2 FQNEAQ (reference sequence). Trimming cost V 4 bases and J 4 bases, with 12 bases left between them. CDR3 in amino acids: CASSSTTGADTQYF. The CDR3 DNA reads TGTGCCAGCAGCTCCACGACAGGCGCAGATACGCAGTATTTT.

This chain uses TRBV24-1 with TRBJ2-3; a weak D match, TRBD1 (7 bases). The germline V and J ends were trimmed by 4 bases and 2 bases, with 15 bases remaining between them. CDR1 KGHDR and CDR2 SFDVKD come from the germline V gene. This CDR3 has 16 amino acids. The CDR3 nucleotides are TGTGCCACCAGTGAATACCGCGGGACAGACACAGATACGCAGTATTTT. Translating gives CATSEYRGTDTDTQYF.

The genes are TRBV2 and TRBJ2-7; D uncertain. CDR3 length: 11 amino acids. Germline V gene data show CDR1 as SNHLY and CDR2 as FYNNEI. Trimming removed 3 bases at V and 6 bases at J, with 6 bases between. DNA for the CDR3: TGTGCCAGCAGTGATTTCTTCGAGCAGTACTTC. This encodes CASSDFFEQYF.

The V and J genes are TRBV6-5 and TRBJ1-2; 8 nucleotides agree with TRBD1. The CDR3 has 15 residues. V was clipped by 6 bases and J by 4 bases; unmatched bases: 10. Germline V gene data show CDR1 as MNHEY and CDR2 as SVGAGI. CDR3 coding DNA: TGTGCCAGCAGACCAACAGGGGGATCTGTCTATGGCTACACCTTC. Amino acids: CASRPTGGSVYGYTF.

The V and J genes are TRBV11-2 and TRBJ2-2; TRBD1 is a possible D gene (7 bases). Germline loops: CDR1 SGHAT, CDR2 FQNNGV. Trimming pared 3 bases from V and 4 bases from J, leaving 15 bases between. The CDR3 is 16 residues long. CDR3 sequence (DNA): TGTGCCAGCAGCTTCAACCAGGGGGGAGGCACCGGGGAGCTGTTTTTT. Protein sequence: CASSFNQGGGTGELFF.

The V and J genes are TRBV5-6 and TRBJ2-1; a possible D gene is TRBD2 (5 bases). The germline CDR1 and CDR2 sequences are SGHDT and YYEEEE. With 1 base removed from V and 0 bases from J, the gap between germline ends came to 11 bases. The CDR3 covers 16 residues. CDR3 nucleotides: TGTGCCAGCAGCTTGATGAGGGAGAGCTCCTACAATGAGCAGTTCTTC. It is translated as CASSLMRESSYNEQFF.

The chain is built from TRBV28 and TRBJ2-3, with TRBD2 as a possible D gene (5 bases). In germline, CDR1 is MDHEN, CDR2 SYDVKM. V was cut by 6 bases and J by 0 bases, with 13 bases left in between. CDR3 length: 15 residues. This CDR3 is CASSGERPSTDTQYF. The CDR3 bases are TGTGCCAGCAGCGGGGAGCGGCCTAGCACAGATACGCAGTATTTT.

This clone occurred once. The chain uses TRBV18 and TRBJ1-3; a possible D gene is TRBD1 (5 bases). V lost 5 bases and J lost 0, with 14 bases in between. CDR3 length: 16 residues. Germline V gene lookup returns CDR1 KGHSH and CDR2 LQKENI. The CDR3 coding sequence is TGTGCCAGCTCAGACAGTTTGGGCTCCTCTGGAAACACCATATATTTT. Protein product: CASSDSLGSSGNTIYF.

The chain couples TRBV10-3 to TRBJ2-3; D not resolved. The CDR3 loop spans 14 amino acids. V was pared by 3 bases and J by 1 base, with 8 bases between. Per the germline V gene, CDR1 is ENHRY and CDR2 is SYGVKD. CDR3 in DNA: TGTGCCATCAGTGAAATTGAGGGCACAGATACGCAGTATTTT. Translation: CAISEIEGTDTQYF.

The chain recombines TRBV5-1 with TRBJ2-1; 9 bases are shared with TRBD2. This CDR3 is 17 amino acids long. J lost 6 bases, V lost 3 bases, and 13 bases had no gene match. Germline loops: CDR1 SGHRS, CDR2 YFSETQ. In DNA form, the CDR3 reads TGCGCCAGCAGCTATAGGACCGGGACTAGCTCGGTCAATGAGCAGTTCTTC. It translates to CASSYRTGTSSVNEQFF.

The rearrangement uses TRBV30 and TRBJ1-1, with D possibly matching TRBD1 (6 bases). Per the germline V gene, CDR1 is GTSNPN and CDR2 is SVGIG (reference sequence). V gave up 8 bases and J gave up 1 base, with 14 bases separating them. The CDR3 extends over 13 amino acids. The CDR3 nucleotides are TGTGCCGGACAGAGGAACAGGAACACTGAAGCTTTCTTT. Protein product: CAGQRNRNTEAFF.

The chain joins TRBV5-4 to TRBJ2-7, with D possibly matching TRBD2 (6 bases). Germline values: CDR1 SGHNT, CDR2 YYREEE (reference sequence). Trimming shortened V by 7 bases and J by 2 bases, and 19 bases separated the two germline ends. The CDR3 has 15 residues. As DNA, the CDR3 is TGTGCCAGCTGGGCTGGGGAGGCCCAAGCCTACGAGCAGTACTTC. Its protein product is CASWAGEAQAYEQYF.

The J gene is TRBJ1-1, the V gene TRBV16, with D unclear. There are 12 residues in the CDR3. V lost 1 base and J 6 bases, leaving 6 bases between the germline ends. From germline, CDR1 is KGHSY and CDR2 FQNENV. Here the CDR3 DNA reads TGTGCCAGCAGCCAATTGGTGGCTGAAGCTTTCTTT. It is translated as CASSQLVAEAFF.

The V and J genes are TRBV27 and TRBJ1-1, with 8 bases that match TRBD1. This CDR3 is built from 13 residues. After removal of 5 bases from V and 5 bases from J, the junction contained 4 bases not matched to a gene. Per germline, CDR1 MNHEY and CDR2 SMNVEV (reference sequence). The CDR3 nucleotides read TGTGCCAGCAGTATACAGGGGGGGACTGAAGCTTTCTTT. It specifies CASSIQGGTEAFF.

This chain uses TRBV28 with TRBJ2-5, with TRBD2 identical over 7 bases. V shed 3 bases, J shed 5 bases, and the junction held 3 bases outside the gene matches. Germline CDR1 reads MDHEN; CDR2 reads SYDVKM. This CDR3 comprises 13 residues. CDR3 protein: CASSFVGGETQYF. The CDR3 DNA is TGTGCCAGCAGTTTTGTGGGAGGGGAGACCCAGTACTTC.